This T cell receptor beta chain emerged from a study of T cell responses to AZD1222 COVID-19 vaccine. Assay: immunoSEQ multiplex PCR; the TCRdb copy retains only in-frame clones and omits some. This table has 130,000 to 150,000 clones, more than 85% appearing once. With respect to this clone: The antigen remains undetermined.

Study results and caveats: Donors were largely white British and mainly female; clonal diversity was possibly underestimated.

The receptor's source is an adult in good health. Sequenced here: peripheral blood, sampled on day 0 of AZD1222 vaccination.

The CDR3 region is CASSPPPAGGHNEQFF. DNA for the CDR3: TGTGCCAGCAGCCCCCCGCCGGCAGGGGGACACAATGAGCAGTTCTTC. The chain combines TRBV28 with TRBJ2-1; 7 bases map to TRBD1. From germline, CDR1 is MDHEN and CDR2 SYDVKM. This CDR3 is 16 amino acids long. V dropped 6 bases and J dropped 5; count of bases not matched to a gene: 13.